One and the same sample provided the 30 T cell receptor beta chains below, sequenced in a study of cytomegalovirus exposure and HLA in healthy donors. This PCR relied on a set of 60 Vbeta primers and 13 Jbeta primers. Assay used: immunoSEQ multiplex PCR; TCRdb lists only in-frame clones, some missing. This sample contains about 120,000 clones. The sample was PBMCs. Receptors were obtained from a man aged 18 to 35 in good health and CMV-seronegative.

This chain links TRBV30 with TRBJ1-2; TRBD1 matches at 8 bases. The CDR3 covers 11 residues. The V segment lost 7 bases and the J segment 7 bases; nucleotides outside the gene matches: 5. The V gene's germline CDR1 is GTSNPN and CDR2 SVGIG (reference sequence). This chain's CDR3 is CALQQGGGYTF. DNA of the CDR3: TGTGCCTTACAACAGGGGGGTGGCTACACCTTC. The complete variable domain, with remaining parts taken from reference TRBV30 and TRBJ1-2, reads SQTIHQWPATLVQPVGSPLSLECTVEGTSNPNLYWYRQAAGRGLQLLFYSVGIGQISSEVPQNLSASRPQDRQFILSSKKLLLSDSGFYLCALQQGGGYTFGSGTRLTVV.

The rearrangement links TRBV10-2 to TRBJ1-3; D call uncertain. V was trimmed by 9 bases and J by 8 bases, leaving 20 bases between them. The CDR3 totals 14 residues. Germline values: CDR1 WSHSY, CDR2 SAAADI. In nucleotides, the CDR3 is TGCGCCAGTGGCCCCGGTCTCCGGAGGGACACCATATATTTT. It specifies CASGPGLRRDTIYF.

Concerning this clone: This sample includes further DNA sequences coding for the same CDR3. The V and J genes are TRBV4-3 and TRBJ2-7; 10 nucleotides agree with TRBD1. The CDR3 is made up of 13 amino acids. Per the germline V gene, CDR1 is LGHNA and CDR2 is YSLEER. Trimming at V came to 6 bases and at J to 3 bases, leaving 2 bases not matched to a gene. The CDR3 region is CASSRDRGYEQYF. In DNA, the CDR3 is TGCGCCAGCAGTCGGGACAGGGGCTACGAGCAGTACTTC.

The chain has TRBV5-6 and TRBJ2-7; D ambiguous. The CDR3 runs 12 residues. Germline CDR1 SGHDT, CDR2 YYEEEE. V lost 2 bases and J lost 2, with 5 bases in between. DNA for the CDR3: TGTGCCAGCAGCTTTAGCACCTACGAGCAGTACTTC. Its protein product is CASSFSTYEQYF.

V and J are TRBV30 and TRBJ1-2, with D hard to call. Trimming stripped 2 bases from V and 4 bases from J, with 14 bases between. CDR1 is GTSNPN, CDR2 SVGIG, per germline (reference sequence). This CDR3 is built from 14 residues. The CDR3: CAWSQLPVTYGYTF. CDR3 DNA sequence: TGTGCCTGGAGTCAACTCCCTGTCACCTATGGCTACACCTTC. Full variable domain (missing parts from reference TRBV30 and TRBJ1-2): SQTIHQWPATLVQPVGSPLSLECTVEGTSNPNLYWYRQAAGRGLQLLFYSVGIGQISSEVPQNLSASRPQDRQFILSSKKLLLSDSGFYLCAWSQLPVTYGYTFGSGTRLTVV.

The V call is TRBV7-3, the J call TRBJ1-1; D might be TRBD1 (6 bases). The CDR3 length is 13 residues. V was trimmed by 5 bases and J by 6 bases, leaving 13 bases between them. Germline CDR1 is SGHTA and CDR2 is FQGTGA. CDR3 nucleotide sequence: TGTGCCAGCAGCCAGAGGGGGAGCGCTGAAGCTTTCTTT. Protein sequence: CASSQRGSAEAFF. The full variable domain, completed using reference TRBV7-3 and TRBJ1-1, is GAGVSQTPSNKVTEKGKYVELRCDPISGHTALYWYRQSLGQGPEFLIYFQGTGAADDSGLPNDRFFAVRPEGSVSTLKIQRTERGDSAVYLCASSQRGSAEAFFGQGTRLTVV.

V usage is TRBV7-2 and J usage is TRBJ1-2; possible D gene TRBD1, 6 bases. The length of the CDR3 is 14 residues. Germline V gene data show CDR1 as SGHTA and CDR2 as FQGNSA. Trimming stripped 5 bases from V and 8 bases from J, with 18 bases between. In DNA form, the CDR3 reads TGTGCCAGCAGCGAGGGGGGGGGACTTTGGGGCTACACCTTC. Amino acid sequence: CASSEGGGLWGYTF.

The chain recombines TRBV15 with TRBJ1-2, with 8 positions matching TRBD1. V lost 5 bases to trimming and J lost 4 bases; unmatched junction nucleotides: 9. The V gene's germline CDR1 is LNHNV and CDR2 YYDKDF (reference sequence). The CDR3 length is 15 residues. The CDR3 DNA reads TGTGCCACCAGCCTAGCCTCAGGACAGGGCTATGGCTACACCTTC. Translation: CATSLASGQGYGYTF.

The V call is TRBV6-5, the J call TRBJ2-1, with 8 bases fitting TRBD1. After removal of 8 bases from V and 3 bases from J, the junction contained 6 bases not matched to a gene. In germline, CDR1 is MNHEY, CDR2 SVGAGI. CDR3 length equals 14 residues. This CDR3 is CASHRGTGYNEQFF. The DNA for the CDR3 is TGTGCCAGCCACCGTGGGACAGGCTACAATGAGCAGTTCTTC.

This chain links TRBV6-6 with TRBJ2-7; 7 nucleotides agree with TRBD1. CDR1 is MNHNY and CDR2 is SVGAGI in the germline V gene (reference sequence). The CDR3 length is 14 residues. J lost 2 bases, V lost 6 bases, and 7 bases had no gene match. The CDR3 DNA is TGTGCCAGCAGCAGCGACAGGGTGGCCTACGAGCAGTACTTC. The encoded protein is CASSSDRVAYEQYF.

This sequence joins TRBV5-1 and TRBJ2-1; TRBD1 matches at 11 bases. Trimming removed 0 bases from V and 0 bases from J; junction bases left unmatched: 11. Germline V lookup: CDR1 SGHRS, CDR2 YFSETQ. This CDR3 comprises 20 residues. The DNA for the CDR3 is TGCGCCAGCAGCTTGGCCCCCCTCGGGACAGGGGGTAGCTCCTACAATGAGCAGTTCTTC. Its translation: CASSLAPLGTGGSSYNEQFF.

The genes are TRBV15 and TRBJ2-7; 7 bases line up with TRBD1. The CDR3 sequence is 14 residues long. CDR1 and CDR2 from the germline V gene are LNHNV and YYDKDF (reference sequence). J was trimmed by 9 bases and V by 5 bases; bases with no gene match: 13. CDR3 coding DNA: TGTGCCACCAGCGTCTCGGGACAGACTCTTGGGCAGTACTTC. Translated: CATSVSGQTLGQYF. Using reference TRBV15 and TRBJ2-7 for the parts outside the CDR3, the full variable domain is DAMVIQNPRYQVTQFGKPVTLSCSQTLNHNVMYWYQQKSSQAPKLLFHYYDKDFNNEADTPDNFQSRRPNTSFCFLDIRSPGLGDTAMYLCATSVSGQTLGQYFGPGTRLTVT.

The CDR3 DNA is TGTGCCAGCAGCTTGGTAGGGGGGAACACCGGGGAGCTGTTTTTT. As protein: CASSLVGGNTGELFF. The gene calls are TRBV5-5 and TRBJ2-2; possibly TRBD1 for D (6 bases). The CDR3 extends over 15 amino acids. Germline-derived CDR1 and CDR2 are SGHKS and YYEKEE (reference sequence). With 0 bases removed from V and 1 base from J, the gap between germline ends came to 7 bases.

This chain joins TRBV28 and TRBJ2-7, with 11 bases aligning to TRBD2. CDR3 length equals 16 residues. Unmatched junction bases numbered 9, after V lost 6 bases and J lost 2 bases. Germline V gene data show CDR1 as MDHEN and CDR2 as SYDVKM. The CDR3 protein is CASRTYSSGRTYEQYF. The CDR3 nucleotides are TGTGCCAGCAGAACTTATTCTAGCGGGAGGACCTACGAGCAGTACTTC. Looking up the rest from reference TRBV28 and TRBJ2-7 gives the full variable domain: DVKVTQSSRYLVKRTGEKVFLECVQDMDHENMFWYRQDPGLGLRLIYFSYDVKMKEKGDIPEGYSVSREKKERFSLILESASTNQTSMYLCASRTYSSGRTYEQYFGPGTRLTVT.

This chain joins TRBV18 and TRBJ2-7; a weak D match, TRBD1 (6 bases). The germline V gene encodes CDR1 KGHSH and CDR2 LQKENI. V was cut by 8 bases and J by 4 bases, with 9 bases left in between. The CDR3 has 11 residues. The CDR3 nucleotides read TGTGCCAGCAGGACAGCATACGAGCAGTACTTC. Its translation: CASRTAYEQYF.

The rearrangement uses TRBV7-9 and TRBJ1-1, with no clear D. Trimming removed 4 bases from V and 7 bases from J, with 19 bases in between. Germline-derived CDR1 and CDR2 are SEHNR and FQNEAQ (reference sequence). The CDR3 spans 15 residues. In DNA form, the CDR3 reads TGTGCCAGCAGCTCCGCCGGGCCAGTGACTAATGAAGCTTTCTTT. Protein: CASSSAGPVTNEAFF.

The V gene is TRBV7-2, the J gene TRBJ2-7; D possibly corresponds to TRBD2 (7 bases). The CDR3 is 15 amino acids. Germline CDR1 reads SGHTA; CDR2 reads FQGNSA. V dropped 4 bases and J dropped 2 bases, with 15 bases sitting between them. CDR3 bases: TGTGCCAGCAGCTGGGGGGGGCCCCAACCCTACGAGCAGTACTTC. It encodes CASSWGGPQPYEQYF.

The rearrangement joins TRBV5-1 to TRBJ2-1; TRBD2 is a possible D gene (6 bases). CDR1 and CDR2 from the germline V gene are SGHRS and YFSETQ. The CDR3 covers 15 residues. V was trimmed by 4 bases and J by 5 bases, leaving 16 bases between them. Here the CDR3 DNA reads TGCGCCAGCAGCCGCGGGGACGGCACTCACAATGAGCAGTTCTTC. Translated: CASSRGDGTHNEQFF.

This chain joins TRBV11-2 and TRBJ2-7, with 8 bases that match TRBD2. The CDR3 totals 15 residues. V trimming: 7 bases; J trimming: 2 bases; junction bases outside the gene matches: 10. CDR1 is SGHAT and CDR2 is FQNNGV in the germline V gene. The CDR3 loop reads CASNHGGGPTYEQYF. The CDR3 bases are TGTGCCAGCAACCACGGGGGGGGGCCAACCTACGAGCAGTACTTC.

CDR3 protein: CATRRGNQPQHF. CDR3 in DNA: TGTGCCACTCGACGGGGCAATCAGCCCCAGCATTTT. This rearrangement joins TRBV6-5 to TRBJ1-5; no definite D call. V lost 10 bases and J lost 2, with 9 bases in between. The CDR3 is 12 residues long. Germline V gives CDR1 MNHEY, CDR2 SVGAGI.

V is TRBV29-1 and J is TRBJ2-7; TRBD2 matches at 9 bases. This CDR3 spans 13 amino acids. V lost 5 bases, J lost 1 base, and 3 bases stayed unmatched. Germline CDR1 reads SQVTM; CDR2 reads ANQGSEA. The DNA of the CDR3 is TGCAGCGTTCTAGCGGGGCGTTCCTACGAGCAGTACTTC. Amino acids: CSVLAGRSYEQYF.

The CDR3 bases are TGTGCCAGCAGTTTAACTAGCGGGAGGTTTAACAACGAGCAGTACTTC. Its protein product is CASSLTSGRFNNEQYF. V usage is TRBV28 and J usage is TRBJ2-7; 12 bases agree with TRBD2. The J segment lost 5 bases and the V segment lost 2 bases, leaving 7 bases of the junction unmatched. Germline CDR1 is MDHEN and CDR2 is SYDVKM. The CDR3 totals 16 residues.

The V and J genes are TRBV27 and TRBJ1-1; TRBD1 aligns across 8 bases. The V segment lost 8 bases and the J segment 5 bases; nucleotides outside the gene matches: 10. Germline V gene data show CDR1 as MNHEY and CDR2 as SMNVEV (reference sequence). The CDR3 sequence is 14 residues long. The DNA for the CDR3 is TGTGCCAGCGGGCTGAACAGGGGGAAAACTGAAGCTTTCTTT. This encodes CASGLNRGKTEAFF.

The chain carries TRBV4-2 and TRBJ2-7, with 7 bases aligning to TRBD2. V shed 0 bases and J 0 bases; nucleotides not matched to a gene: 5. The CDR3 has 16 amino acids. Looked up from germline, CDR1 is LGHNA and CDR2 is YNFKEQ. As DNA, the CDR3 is TGTGCCAGCAGCCAAGAGTACCCGGGGGGCTCCTACGAGCAGTACTTC. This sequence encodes CASSQEYPGGSYEQYF.

The DNA for the CDR3 is TGTGCCAGCGCCGGTAGCGTCGTAGATACGCAGTATTTT. Its protein product is CASAGSVVDTQYF. V is TRBV27 and J is TRBJ2-3, with a possible D match to TRBD2 (5 bases). CDR3 length: 13 amino acids. From germline, CDR1 is MNHEY and CDR2 SMNVEV (reference sequence). V shed 8 bases and J shed 5 bases, with 14 bases lying between them.

CDR3 DNA sequence: TGCGCCAGCAGCCAAGACGGGTCCCTCTCGTACACTGAAGCTTTCTTT. Translating it yields CASSQDGSLSYTEAFF. The V call is TRBV4-3, the J call TRBJ1-1; D is uncertain. This CDR3 region has 16 residues. Trimming shortened V by 0 bases and J by 3 bases, and 14 bases separated the two germline ends. Germline CDR1 is LGHNA and CDR2 is YSLEER.

CDR3 sequence (DNA): TGTGCCAGCAGCTTAAGCAGGTCCCCGGCCGGGGAGCTGTTTTTT. Translated, it gives CASSLSRSPAGELFF. The J gene is TRBJ2-2, the V gene TRBV7-3; D remains unclear. Trimming left V 1 base short and J 6 bases short, with 12 bases between. The CDR3 totals 15 residues. Germline V gene lookup returns CDR1 SGHTA and CDR2 FQGTGA.

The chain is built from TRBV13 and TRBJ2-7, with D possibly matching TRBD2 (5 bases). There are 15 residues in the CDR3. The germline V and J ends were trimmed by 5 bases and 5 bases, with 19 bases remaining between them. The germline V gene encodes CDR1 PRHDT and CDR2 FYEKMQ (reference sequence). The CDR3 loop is CASSARTPLGNEQYF. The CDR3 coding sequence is TGTGCCAGCAGCGCCCGGACTCCCCTGGGGAACGAGCAGTACTTC.

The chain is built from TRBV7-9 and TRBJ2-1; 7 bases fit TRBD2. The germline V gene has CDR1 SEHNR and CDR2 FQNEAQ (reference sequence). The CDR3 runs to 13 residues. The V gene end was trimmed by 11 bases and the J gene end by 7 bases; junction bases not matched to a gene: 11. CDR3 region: CAGRAGAGNEQFF. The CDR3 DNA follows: TGTGCCGGGCGGGCGGGAGCGGGTAATGAGCAGTTCTTC.

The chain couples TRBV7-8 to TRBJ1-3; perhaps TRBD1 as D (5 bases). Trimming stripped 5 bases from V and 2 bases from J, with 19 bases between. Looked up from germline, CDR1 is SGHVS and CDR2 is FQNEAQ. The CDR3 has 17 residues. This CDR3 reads CASSAFYPGQPGNTIYF. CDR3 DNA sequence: TGTGCCAGCAGCGCCTTCTATCCAGGGCAGCCTGGAAACACCATATATTTT. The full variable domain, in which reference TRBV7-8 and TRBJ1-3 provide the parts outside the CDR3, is GAGVSQSPRYKVAKRGQDVALRCDPISGHVSLFWYQQALGQGPEFLTYFQNEAQLDKSGLPSDRFFAERPEGSVSTLKIQRTQQEDSAVYLCASSAFYPGQPGNTIYFGEGSWLTVV.